This T cell receptor (beta chain) came from a study of cytomegalovirus exposure and HLA in healthy donors (dated by TCRdb to about 2017). Some background on the complete study: An earlier analysis of around 600 of the donors reported about 290 Gb of sequence data and around 120 million unique TCR beta sequences from about 200 million T cells. Roughly 5 DR-DQ haplotypes were handled as single units for association and clustering, since linkage in the cohort was strong. The study was designed to test whether signatures of past pathogen exposure could be identified by cataloging public T cell receptors. In a later analysis, previously published TCR beta repertoires from 666 donors were re-analyzed and high-resolution HLA genotyping was added so that TCR occurrence patterns could be studied. Every repertoire in the discovery cohort had been generated on one and the same sequencing platform. To predict cytomegalovirus infection status, the study combined high-throughput TCR immunosequencing, statistical association of individual TCRs with disease status, and machine learning. An early release covering about 600 HLA-typed donors comprised approximately 300 gigabases of sequencing data and roughly 86 million unique TCR sequences. Among 398 genotyped donors of the cohort, an average of around 240,000 unique TCR beta nucleotide sequences was sequenced per donor, of which approximately 18% were non-productive. The number of donors typed differed by locus, with roughly 629-640 for A, B, C, DRB1 and DQB1, 522 for DQA1, 600 to 610 for DPA1, and around 450 for DPB1. HLA typing included class I and class II loci at four-digit resolution. A later genetic analysis took genome-wide SNP genotypes for about three fifths of the roughly 700 donors and used that subset as a discovery cohort. In addition to the first cohort of several hundred subjects, a separate validation cohort of around 110 different subjects was used. Using immunosequencing, the study profiled T cell repertoires from around 680 subjects and related those repertoires to cytomegalovirus serostatus. An earlier analysis of around 540 of the donors applied high-throughput TCR beta sequencing to assess whether each TCR beta V gene segment acted as functional or pseudogenic. The genetic ancestry cluster associated with self-reported Caucasian donors included 70% to 85% of the 398 genotyped donors. Donor age, sex, ethnicity and CMV serostatus were collected together with the repertoire data. Rather than using new phenotypic data, the later analysis identified candidate immune exposures from TCR beta sequences and from how often those sequences occurred across donors. What the authors observed across the whole study: Most CMV-associated TCR beta chains appeared to be HLA-restricted in a later analysis, and the HLA associations seemed to be driven largely by CMV exposure. Compared with equally common non-associated chains, HLA-associated TCR beta chains in a later analysis were more clonally expanded and had lower generation probabilities. The sequencing pipeline was judged likely to have produced a cluster of highly shared sequence variants as a technical artifact. Broadly in line with IMGT annotations, most TCR beta V segments showed up in productive rearrangements about 90% or about 30% of the time in an earlier analysis of around 600 of the donors. HLA typing was unavailable for some donors at each locus, so association tests used only the typed subset. A further reported finding was that TCR beta sequences accurately predicted the HLA-A and HLA-B alleles for most subjects in the first cohort. A few of the identified cytomegalovirus-associated TCR beta chains were confirmed in vitro to be specific for cytomegalovirus antigens. According to a later genetic analysis, donors in an Asian-associated ancestry cluster had fewer N-insertions in productive TCRs than the roughly 670-donor mean. Linkage disequilibrium might explain the correlated functional status among segregating V segments, but an unknown experimental factor could not be ruled out. For the cohort, immune exposure information was limited to CMV serostatus. In this cohort, only TCR beta chains were sequenced, and detectable features were limited by the absence of alpha or paired-chain data. According to the authors, the approach could potentially be generalized to other disease states and immunological phenotypes. Roughly uniform sequencing depth across donors was assumed in presence/absence analyses, although this assumption may not hold. In both the original and validation cohorts, the classifier was reported to diagnose cytomegalovirus status with high specificity and sensitivity. A later analysis found that TCR association rates varied across HLA loci, with DRB1 alleles showing the most associated TCRs and HLA-C alleles the fewest. Because the 87-base-pair reads could not distinguish some IMGT-functional V segments, including TRBV6-2 and TRBV6-3, those segments were excluded. When HLA alleles, especially DR and DQ, strongly co-occurred, TCR associations were difficult to assign to individual alleles. Over 15 rarely observed V segments, including chromosome 9 orphons, were excluded from the earlier analysis of about 600 of the donors because counts were too low. An association between a missense DCLRE1C variant and V-gene and J-gene trimming of TCR beta chains was found in a later genetic analysis and replicated in an independent cohort. In a later analysis, several top co-occurrence clusters were reported to appear linked to parvovirus B19, influenza, CMV and Epstein-Barr virus. Most TCR sequences were observed very rarely across donors, whereas some public TCRs were present in many individuals. A later analysis associated 15,000 to 20,000 TCR beta sequences with specific HLA alleles at a false discovery rate of 0.05. The study gave a list of 150 to 200 TCR beta chains associated with cytomegalovirus.

The cohort consisted of 666 healthy bone marrow donors. Cohort members were all nominally healthy when sampled, although unrecorded immune exposures were likely present. The donor tested CMV seronegative and was one of the 352 seronegative cohort members. Each donor provided a peripheral blood sample, and peripheral blood mononuclear cells were used for TCR beta sequencing. Genomic DNA extraction from the blood cell samples was performed with the Qiagen DNeasy Blood Extraction Kit. Libraries came from the immunoSEQ multiplex PCR assay. A mixture of 60 forward primers for TCR Vbeta segments and 13 reverse primers for TCR Jbeta segments was used in the multiplex PCR. A multiplex PCR assay on genomic DNA amplified the CDR3 region of rearranged TCR beta genes. On the Illumina HiSeq System, the amplified TCR beta libraries were sequenced as 87-base-pair reads. The original methods were these. Across the roughly 600 repertoires, a later analysis counted tens of millions of unique TCR beta chains, around 11 million of which were shared by at least two donors. Raw reads were error-corrected and collapsed into unique sequences with a nearest-neighbor algorithm that merged closely related sequences to remove PCR and sequencing errors. To assign V, D and J gene segments, CDR3 sequences were aligned to IMGT reference sequences. Each retained sequence needed at least a six-nucleotide match to both a V gene segment and a J gene segment. A rearrangement counted as productive if the CDR3 had no stop codons and remained in frame with V and J, and every other rearrangement counted as non-productive. Following IMGT convention, CDR3 was defined as the stretch from the second conserved V-encoded cysteine up to the conserved J-encoded phenylalanine. Sequences without an unambiguous match to a single V gene segment were excluded from the earlier analysis of approximately 600 of the donors. An earlier analysis of a few hundred of the donors classified V segments as functional when productive rearrangements were above 56.7% and as segregating when the standard deviation between donors was above 5%. To diagnose cytomegalovirus status from the catalog of TCR beta chain sequences, a statistical classification framework was built. In a later analysis, TCR nucleotide sequences were compared against IMGT/GENE-DB human TR gene sequences so that V and J genes could be assigned. The TCRdist pipeline was used in a later analysis to assign CDR3 sequences and most-parsimonious VDJ recombination scenarios. In a later analysis, each TCR beta chain was defined by its CDR3 amino acid sequence together with its V-gene family, and reads lacking a unique V-gene family were excluded. To address suspected cross-contamination and a sequencing artifact, a later analysis removed 550 to 750 highly shared, low-generation-probability nucleotide sequences. For each public chain, a later analysis derived a clonal expansion index from normalized ranks of inferred template counts within each repertoire. A later analysis computed generation probabilities with a VDJ recombination model fitted to out-of-frame rearrangements, and checked the results against IGoR. In a later analysis, hypergeometric tests were used to score TCR-TCR, TCR-HLA and TCR-CMV co-occurrence, with a repertoire-size bias correction applied to TCR pairs. In a later analysis, false discovery rates were estimated by permuting HLA or CMV assignments 20 times. In a later analysis, co-occurring TCRs were grouped using DBSCAN, and TCRdist sequence similarity was added for clustering within HLA-allele-positive subsets. Co-occurrence clustering excluded repertoires with fewer than 30,000 or more than 120,000 public chains, plus five with anomalous nucleotide sharing. TCRdb re-hosts the immuneACCESS table, in-frame sequences only. Its copies lack some clones; in the studies checked, an unresolved V gene accounts for under half of them, and the cause for the rest is not known. From that table come the V and J calls and clone size; the DNA was used to work out D and trimming. Counted in this sample were more than 85,000 clones; more than 65% of them appeared once. The top ten constitute more than 0.95% of the sample.

Counted from cysteine to phenylalanine, this CDR3 has 14 amino acids. Just CDR3 DNA is preserved here, 42 bases in frame from base 1. Relative to germline, V is 0 bases shorter and J is 1 base shorter, with 7 bases between their ends. CDR1 and CDR2 are read off the germline V gene as SGHDT and YYEEEE. As concerns this clone: Which antigen it targets is not known. One base away there is no much larger clone; base qualities are not given.

The rearranged segments are TRBV5-6 and TRBJ1-1; the best D guess is TRBD1, with 5 bases matching. The TCR comes from a woman younger than 35 in good health and CMV-seronegative. The material sequenced was PBMCs. The nucleotides read TGTGCCAGCAGCTTGGGACAGAGGAACACTGAAGCTTTCTTT. Its translation reads: CASSLGQRNTEAFF.